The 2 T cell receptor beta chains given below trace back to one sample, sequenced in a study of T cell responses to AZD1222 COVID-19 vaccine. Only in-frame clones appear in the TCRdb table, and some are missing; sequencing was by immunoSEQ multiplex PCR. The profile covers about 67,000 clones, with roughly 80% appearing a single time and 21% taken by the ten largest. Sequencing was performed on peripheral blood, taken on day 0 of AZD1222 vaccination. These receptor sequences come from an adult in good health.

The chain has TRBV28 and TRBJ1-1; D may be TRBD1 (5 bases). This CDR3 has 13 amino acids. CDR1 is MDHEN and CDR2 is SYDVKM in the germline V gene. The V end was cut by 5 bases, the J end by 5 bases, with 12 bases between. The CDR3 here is CASSPSGRTEAFF. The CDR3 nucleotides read TGTGCCAGCAGTCCATCAGGGCGTACTGAAGCTTTCTTT.

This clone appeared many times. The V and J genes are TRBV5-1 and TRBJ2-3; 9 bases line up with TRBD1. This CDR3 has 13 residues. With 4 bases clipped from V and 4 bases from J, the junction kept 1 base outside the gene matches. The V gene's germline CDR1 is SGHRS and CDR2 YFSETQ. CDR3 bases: TGCGCCAGCAGCCGGGACAGGGCAGATACGCAGTATTTT. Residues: CASSRDRADTQYF. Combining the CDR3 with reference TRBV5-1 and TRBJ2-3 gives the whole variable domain KAGVTQTPRYLIKTRGQQVTLSCSPISGHRSVSWYQQTPGQGLQFLFEYFSETQRNKGNFPGRFSGRQFSNSRSEMNVSTLELGDSALYLCASSRDRADTQYFGPGTRLTVL.